This TCR beta chain came from a study of OX40 agonist ivuxolimab in advanced cancers. Turning to the overall study: Ivuxolimab was an agonistic, fully human IgG2 monoclonal antibody directed against OX40 (CD134), a costimulatory receptor. Intravenous ivuxolimab was administered to patients every 2 weeks at six dose levels: 0.01, 0.1, 0.3, 1.5, 3 and 10 mg/kg. Among the roughly 52 dose-escalation patients, 19 had hepatocellular carcinoma, some 15 melanoma, 9 renal cell carcinoma and 9 head and neck cancer. A male proportion of roughly 85% and a mean age of approximately 60 years, ranging from 23 to 79, were recorded for the dose-escalation cohort. Prior anti-PD-1, anti-PD-L1 or anti-CTLA-4 therapy was permitted, and checkpoint inhibitors had been received by under 50% of dose-escalation patients. Partial responses occurred in three dose-escalation patients, of whom one had hepatocellular carcinoma and two had cutaneous melanoma. The point of sequencing TCRbeta in the periphery was to test whether ivuxolimab changed TCR sequence diversity and drove clonal T-cell expansion. The paper covers the monotherapy dose-escalation part of the phase I ivuxolimab trial, which included N ≈ 50 patients. Summary of the overall study and its limitations: At doses of 0.1 to 3.0 mg/kg, clonal expansion of both CD4+ and CD8+ blood T cells was observed from baseline to week 6. In partial responders in the 0.1-3.0 mg/kg groups, normalized peripheral clonal expansion was found to be among the lowest, especially among CD8+ T cells. After ivuxolimab, CD8+ T cells had more expanded clones than CD4+ T cells on average. Low levels of normalized T-cell clonal expansion were also shown by some nonresponding patients. Antigen specificity was not determined for the clonally expanded peripheral T cells.

At the junction V is shortened by 6 bases and J by 0 bases, with 10 bases in between. Measured from the cysteine to the phenylalanine, the CDR3 is 14 residues long. Only the CDR3 region is kept as DNA, spanning 42 bases read in frame from base 1. From the germline V gene (reference sequence), CDR1 is SGHNT and CDR2 is YYREEE. The trial excluded patients who had a history of autoimmune disease or who were on systemic immunosuppression. Peripheral blood for TCR sequencing was collected from all dose cohorts at baseline, on cycle 4 day 1, and on cycle 7 day 1. Samples came from an open-label, multicenter, first-in-human phase I dose-escalation trial of ivuxolimab. The trial enrolled adults with locally advanced or metastatic head and neck squamous cell, hepatocellular, melanoma or renal cell carcinoma. Before TCR sequencing, CD4+ and CD8+ T cells were separately sorted from peripheral blood. About this clone itself: What this receptor recognizes is not known. Base qualities are not at hand, and no much larger clone is one base apart.

Genomic DNA was isolated from the sorted cells so that the TCRbeta CDR3 region could be sequenced. The immunoSEQ Assay was used to sequence the TCRbeta CDR3 regions. Here the immuneACCESS table is served through TCRdb, limited to in-frame sequences with V and J called. Missing clones are a known gap in these copies; in checked studies unresolved V genes cover under half, and the rest lacks a known reason. The table for this sample lists roughly 63,000 clones; roughly 87% of them were counted only once. The ten largest make up 9.5% to 15% of the sample. Recombination joined TRBV5-4 with TRBJ1-3, with the D gene too uncertain to name. The source was CD4+ or CD8+ T cells sorted from blood, collected in a trial of the OX40 agonist ivuxolimab. The sequence was collected from an adult with an advanced solid tumor such as melanoma, head and neck, liver or kidney cancer. The nucleotides read TGTGCCAGCAAACTCGGCAGCTCTGGAAACACCATATATTTT. This translates into CASKLGSSGNTIYF.